Detailed here is one T cell receptor (beta chain). The specificity of this receptor is unknown. Base qualities are not at hand, and no much larger clone is one base apart. V is clipped by 0 bases and J by 3 bases, and the sequence between their germline boundaries is 8 bases long. Per the germline V gene, KGHSH is the CDR1 and LQKENI is the CDR2. From the cysteine up to the phenylalanine, the CDR3 has a length of 15 residues. Only the CDR3 part of the read is kept: 45 bases, read in frame from the first base. The record originates from a study of T cell responses to AZD1222 COVID-19 vaccine (dated by TCRdb to the early 2020s). Notes on the research overall: A total of under 250 trial participants underwent TCR sequencing, of whom more than 200 had received two doses of AZD1222 and approximately 25 had received two doses of the MenACWY control vaccine. Enrollment into the trials was organized by age into subgroups of 18-55, 56-69 and 70-plus years, and those subgroups contained roughly 150, 30 and 60 TCR-sequenced participants, respectively.

The CDR3 regions of human TCRbeta chains were subjected to immunosequencing. The published analysis was carried out like this. Repertoire TCRs were checked for matches against a reference library of SARS-CoV-2-specific TCRs that had been generated using the MIRA antigen-specificity platform. Breadth meant the fraction of unique TCRs that were SARS-CoV-2-associated, whereas depth meant the fraction of total T cells that were SARS-CoV-2-associated. Using the MIRA data, every spike-specific TCR was mapped to the spike region that the TCR reacted to and assigned to either a CD4 or a CD8 class. Log10-transformed breadth and depth values were compared by one-way ANOVA with Sidak's multiple comparisons tests. TCRdb holds this immuneACCESS table with in-frame rearrangements only. Some clones are missing; in checked studies, unresolved V genes explain under half, and the rest has no known cause. V and J calls and clone size come straight from that table; D and trimming were deduced from the DNA. The table for this sample lists about 94,000 clones; 85% of them were counted only once. More than 4% of the sample is taken by the ten largest.

The paper as a whole reports these results and caveats: Because no day 14 peak-response samples were available, repertoires were characterized only after the peak T cell response. Participants were mostly white British, with more females than males. The authors suggested clonal diversity may have been underestimated. Conclusions about previously exposed vaccinees are limited because only a handful of AZD1222 recipients were SARS-CoV-2 seropositive at baseline. After two AZD1222 doses, spike-specific TCR breadth and depth were significantly higher than at day 0 and than in MenACWY recipients. Reportedly, close to half of the unique spike-specific TCRs recognized epitopes lying outside the regions that are mutated in the B.1.351 and B.1.1.7 variants. The 56-69-year group was small, and its depth increase did not reach significance, likely because of low power. CD4 TCRs associated with the vaccine covered the entire spike protein, and the dominant responses were in regions 160-218 and 743-854.

The sample's time point label, in plain terms: about 28 days (+/-7) after the second vaccine dose. Because spike-specific TCR depth and breadth did not differ between the two schedules, AZD1222 recipients who got a second dose at roughly 4 weeks were pooled with those who got a second dose at roughly 12 weeks. Vaccinee samples came from UK trials COV001 and COV002, including a single-blind randomized controlled phase 2/3 trial of AZD1222 (ChAdOx1 nCoV-19) in healthy adults. Trial participant PBMC samples were collected at day 0 and day 28 after the second dose for TCRbeta chain sequencing. The sequencing here drew on peripheral blood, taken 28 days after the second AZD1222 dose. Recombination connected TRBV18 to TRBJ1-4; the D segment cannot be called with confidence. This receptor was identified in an adult who received the AZD1222 COVID-19 vaccine. At the DNA level, the sequence is TGTGCCAGCTCACCACCGTCGGGGTCTAATGAAAAACTGTTTTTT. Its protein is CASSPPSGSNEKLFF.